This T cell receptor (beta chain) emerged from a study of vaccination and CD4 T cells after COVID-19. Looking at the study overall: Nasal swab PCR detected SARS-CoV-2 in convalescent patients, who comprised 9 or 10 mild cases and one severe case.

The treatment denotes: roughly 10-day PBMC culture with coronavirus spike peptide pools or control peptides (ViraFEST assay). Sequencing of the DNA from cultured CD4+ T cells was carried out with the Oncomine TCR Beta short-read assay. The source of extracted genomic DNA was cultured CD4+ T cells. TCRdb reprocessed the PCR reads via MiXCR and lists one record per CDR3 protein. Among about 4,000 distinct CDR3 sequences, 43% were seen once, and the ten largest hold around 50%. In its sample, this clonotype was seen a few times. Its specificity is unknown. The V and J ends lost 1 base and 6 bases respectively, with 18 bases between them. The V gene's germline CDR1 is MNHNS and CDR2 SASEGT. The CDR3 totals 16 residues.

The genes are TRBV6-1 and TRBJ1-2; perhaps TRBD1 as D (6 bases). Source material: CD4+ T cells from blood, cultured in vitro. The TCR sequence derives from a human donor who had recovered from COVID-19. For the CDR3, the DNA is TGTGCCAGCAGTGAAGAGGCCGGGGGGGCGGGAGATGGCTACACCTTC. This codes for CASSEEAGGAGDGYTF.